Listed below are T cell receptor beta chains from one sample, sequenced in a study of control samples from healthy donors and cancer patients. The repertoire was sequenced with immunoSEQ multiplex PCR; TCRdb's copy has only in-frame clones and lacks some. The table includes more than 75,000 clones, about 90% detected once. The sequenced sample was PBMCs. The receptors shown here come from a woman aged 55-75 years with head and neck cancer. The CDR3 runs from the conserved cysteine through the conserved F or W. Fields, in order: V gene, J gene, clone size, D gene, CDR3 protein, CDR3 DNA. A D gene is named only where the DNA matches it firmly. Only some rows state a clone size, as once, few, many or a class for expanded clones.

v_call: TRBV28; j_call: TRBJ2-7; clone_size: .; d_call: TRBD1; cdr3_aa: CASSPRFMGQGYGPSSYEQYF; cdr3_nt: TGTGCCAGCAGTCCGAGGTTTATGGGACAGGGATATGGGCCAAGCTCCTACGAGCAGTACTTC
v_call: TRBV6-5; j_call: TRBJ1-4; clone_size: .; d_call: .; cdr3_aa: CAGRVRGGEKLFF; cdr3_nt: TGTGCCGGCAGGGTCAGAGGGGGTGAAAAACTGTTTTTT
v_call: TRBV18; j_call: TRBJ2-6; clone_size: .; d_call: .; cdr3_aa: CASSPNQGRAISGANVLTF; cdr3_nt: TGTGCCAGCTCACCAAATCAGGGCAGGGCGATCTCCGGGGCCAACGTCCTGACTTTC
v_call: TRBV15; j_call: TRBJ2-7; clone_size: .; d_call: TRBD2; cdr3_aa: CATSKAGGPDEQYF; cdr3_nt: TGTGCCACCAGCAAGGCGGGAGGGCCTGACGAGCAGTACTTC
v_call: TRBV19; j_call: TRBJ1-2; clone_size: few; d_call: .; cdr3_aa: CATRLSAGDYGYTF; cdr3_nt: TGTGCCACCCGTTTGTCGGCAGGGGATTATGGCTACACCTTC
v_call: TRBV28; j_call: TRBJ1-2; clone_size: .; d_call: TRBD1; cdr3_aa: CASSSTGSINYGYTF; cdr3_nt: TGTGCCAGCAGTTCGACAGGGAGTATTAACTATGGCTACACCTTC
v_call: TRBV5-4; j_call: TRBJ2-5; clone_size: few; d_call: .; cdr3_aa: CASSSGGVQETQYF; cdr3_nt: TGTGCCAGCAGCTCCGGGGGAGTCCAAGAGACCCAGTACTTC
v_call: TRBV15; j_call: TRBJ1-1; clone_size: .; d_call: .; cdr3_aa: CATSSVQGSEAFF; cdr3_nt: TGTGCCACCAGCAGCGTACAGGGATCTGAAGCTTTCTTT
v_call: TRBV5-1; j_call: TRBJ2-7; clone_size: .; d_call: TRBD2; cdr3_aa: CASSLGASGNYEQYF; cdr3_nt: TGCGCCAGCAGCTTGGGGGCTAGCGGAAACTACGAGCAGTACTTC
v_call: TRBV10-3; j_call: TRBJ1-4; clone_size: .; d_call: .; cdr3_aa: CAISAGGSDEKLFF; cdr3_nt: TGTGCCATCAGCGCGGGAGGTTCGGATGAAAAACTGTTTTTT
v_call: TRBV4-2; j_call: TRBJ1-3; clone_size: .; d_call: .; cdr3_aa: CASSQDQASGNTIYF; cdr3_nt: TGTGCCAGCAGCCAAGATCAGGCCTCTGGAAACACCATATATTTT
v_call: TRBV30; j_call: TRBJ1-4; clone_size: .; d_call: TRBD1; cdr3_aa: CAWTSGQGSEKLFF; cdr3_nt: TGTGCCTGGACCTCGGGACAGGGTTCCGAAAAACTGTTTTTT
v_call: TRBV24-1; j_call: TRBJ2-3; clone_size: .; d_call: .; cdr3_aa: CATSNTDTQYF; cdr3_nt: TGTGCCACTTCGAACACAGATACGCAGTATTTT
v_call: TRBV14; j_call: TRBJ2-2; clone_size: .; d_call: TRBD2; cdr3_aa: CASSRLAGGPGELFF; cdr3_nt: TGTGCCAGCAGCCGACTAGCGGGAGGGCCCGGGGAGCTGTTTTTT
v_call: TRBV10-3; j_call: TRBJ2-4; clone_size: .; d_call: .; cdr3_aa: CAISEEGGGIQYF; cdr3_nt: TGTGCCATCAGTGAGGAAGGGGGGGGCATTCAGTACTTC
v_call: TRBV18; j_call: TRBJ1-5; clone_size: once; d_call: .; cdr3_aa: CASSPSPTGGNQPQHF; cdr3_nt: TGTGCCAGCTCACCATCCCCAACGGGGGGCAATCAGCCCCAGCATTTT
v_call: TRBV3-1/TRBV3-2; j_call: TRBJ2-3; clone_size: .; d_call: .; cdr3_aa: CASSQEGRVSDTQYF; cdr3_nt: TGTGCCAGCAGCCAAGAGGGAAGGGTCTCAGATACGCAGTATTTT
v_call: TRBV27; j_call: TRBJ2-1; clone_size: .; d_call: TRBD2; cdr3_aa: CASSLVSGSYGSNEQFF; cdr3_nt: TGTGCCAGCAGTTTGGTTAGCGGGAGTTATGGATCAAATGAGCAGTTCTTC
v_call: TRBV19; j_call: TRBJ2-7; clone_size: .; d_call: .; cdr3_aa: CASSISEGTHNPYEQYF; cdr3_nt: TGTGCCAGTAGTATTTCCGAGGGGACTCACAATCCCTACGAGCAGTACTTC
v_call: TRBV4-1; j_call: TRBJ1-2; clone_size: once; d_call: .; cdr3_aa: CASSQGVGQDNGYTF; cdr3_nt: TGCGCCAGCAGCCAAGGAGTCGGACAAGATAATGGCTACACCTTC
v_call: TRBV21-1; j_call: TRBJ2-5; clone_size: .; d_call: .; cdr3_aa: CASSNDRGRETQYF; cdr3_nt: TGTGCCAGCAGCAATGACAGGGGGCGTGAGACCCAGTACTTC
v_call: TRBV19; j_call: TRBJ2-7; clone_size: .; d_call: .; cdr3_aa: CASSRGENYEQYF; cdr3_nt: TGTGCCAGTAGTAGGGGGGAAAACTACGAGCAGTACTTC
v_call: TRBV27; j_call: TRBJ2-5; clone_size: few; d_call: .; cdr3_aa: CASSLSNRPGTQYF; cdr3_nt: TGTGCCAGCAGTTTATCGAATCGTCCCGGAACCCAGTACTTC
v_call: TRBV18; j_call: TRBJ2-1; clone_size: .; d_call: TRBD2; cdr3_aa: CASSPLLATYNEQFF; cdr3_nt: TGTGCCAGCTCACCACTACTAGCGACTTACAATGAGCAGTTCTTC
v_call: TRBV25-1; j_call: TRBJ1-5; clone_size: .; d_call: .; cdr3_aa: CASSESTPHGSNQPQHF; cdr3_nt: TGTGCCAGCAGTGAATCAACCCCCCACGGTAGCAATCAGCCCCAGCATTTT
v_call: TRBV25-1; j_call: TRBJ1-1; clone_size: .; d_call: TRBD1; cdr3_aa: CASQGGYTEAFF; cdr3_nt: TGTGCCAGTCAGGGGGGTTATACTGAAGCTTTCTTT
v_call: TRBV2; j_call: TRBJ1-6; clone_size: .; d_call: TRBD1; cdr3_aa: CASSLPETGPLHF; cdr3_nt: TGTGCCAGCAGCCTACCGGAGACAGGGCCCCTCCACTTT
v_call: TRBV5-1; j_call: TRBJ1-4; clone_size: .; d_call: TRBD1; cdr3_aa: CASSLEGQTNEKLFF; cdr3_nt: TGCGCCAGCAGCTTGGAGGGACAGACTAATGAAAAACTGTTTTTT
v_call: TRBV25-1; j_call: TRBJ2-4; clone_size: .; d_call: .; cdr3_aa: CASSVTGSNIQYF; cdr3_nt: TGTGCCAGCAGTGTCACAGGGTCCAACATTCAGTACTTC
v_call: TRBV24-1; j_call: TRBJ2-5; clone_size: .; d_call: TRBD2; cdr3_aa: CATSDGLAGEIETQYF; cdr3_nt: TGTGCCACCAGTGATGGACTAGCGGGAGAGATAGAGACCCAGTACTTC
v_call: TRBV28; j_call: TRBJ2-7; clone_size: .; d_call: TRBD1; cdr3_aa: CASSSSGGYEQYF; cdr3_nt: TGTGCCAGCAGTTCATCAGGGGGCTACGAGCAGTACTTC
v_call: TRBV4-2; j_call: TRBJ1-1; clone_size: .; d_call: TRBD1; cdr3_aa: CASSQDPGQGVTEAFF; cdr3_nt: TGTGCCAGCAGCCAAGATCCTGGACAGGGAGTTACTGAAGCTTTCTTT
v_call: TRBV9; j_call: TRBJ2-3; clone_size: .; d_call: .; cdr3_aa: CASSVAETDTQYF; cdr3_nt: TGTGCCAGCAGCGTAGCGGAAACCGATACGCAGTATTTT
v_call: TRBV24-1; j_call: TRBJ2-4; clone_size: .; d_call: TRBD1; cdr3_aa: CATSDGGQGGKNIQYF; cdr3_nt: TGTGCCACCAGTGACGGAGGACAGGGAGGCAAAAACATTCAGTACTTC
v_call: TRBV18; j_call: TRBJ2-1; clone_size: .; d_call: TRBD2; cdr3_aa: CASSPLTSGREAYNEQFF; cdr3_nt: TGTGCCAGCTCACCACTGACTAGCGGGAGGGAGGCCTACAATGAGCAGTTCTTC
v_call: TRBV21-1; j_call: TRBJ2-7; clone_size: .; d_call: .; cdr3_aa: CASSKVRGHGHYEQYF; cdr3_nt: TGTGCCAGCAGCAAAGTCCGGGGCCACGGGCACTACGAGCAGTACTTC
v_call: TRBV7-2; j_call: TRBJ1-3; clone_size: .; d_call: .; cdr3_aa: CASSRGPGEGNTIYF; cdr3_nt: TGTGCCAGCAGCCGGGGCCCGGGGGAAGGAAACACCATATATTTT
v_call: TRBV19; j_call: TRBJ1-5; clone_size: .; d_call: TRBD1; cdr3_aa: CASTPGQRIDSNQPQHF; cdr3_nt: TGTGCCAGTACCCCGGGACAGAGGATAGATAGCAATCAGCCCCAGCATTTT
v_call: TRBV28; j_call: TRBJ2-7; clone_size: .; d_call: .; cdr3_aa: CASQGRATYEQYF; cdr3_nt: TGTGCCAGCCAGGGCAGGGCCACCTACGAGCAGTACTTC
v_call: TRBV6-5; j_call: TRBJ2-1; clone_size: .; d_call: .; cdr3_aa: CASVQGDNEQFF; cdr3_nt: TGTGCCAGCGTGCAGGGCGACAATGAGCAGTTCTTC
v_call: TRBV10-2; j_call: TRBJ1-1; clone_size: .; d_call: TRBD1; cdr3_aa: CASQRDRGTQMNTEAFF; cdr3_nt: TGCGCCAGCCAACGGGACAGGGGGACCCAGATGAACACTGAAGCTTTCTTT
v_call: TRBV9; j_call: TRBJ1-2; clone_size: .; d_call: .; cdr3_aa: CASSGRGPANYGYTF; cdr3_nt: TGTGCCAGCAGCGGCCGGGGACCAGCTAACTATGGCTACACCTTC
v_call: TRBV10-3; j_call: TRBJ2-7; clone_size: .; d_call: TRBD1; cdr3_aa: CAIKVGTAPYEQYF; cdr3_nt: TGTGCCATCAAAGTGGGGACAGCACCCTACGAGCAGTACTTC
v_call: TRBV7-9; j_call: TRBJ2-1; clone_size: .; d_call: .; cdr3_aa: CASSFRDIGNEQFF; cdr3_nt: TGTGCCAGCAGCTTCCGGGACATCGGGAATGAGCAGTTCTTC
v_call: TRBV9; j_call: TRBJ2-1; clone_size: .; d_call: TRBD2; cdr3_aa: CASSVGTSGYNEQFF; cdr3_nt: TGTGCCAGCAGCGTAGGGACTAGCGGCTACAATGAGCAGTTCTTC
v_call: TRBV30; j_call: TRBJ2-7; clone_size: .; d_call: .; cdr3_aa: CAWSVGRSPHYEQYF; cdr3_nt: TGTGCCTGGAGTGTAGGCCGTAGTCCGCACTACGAGCAGTACTTC
v_call: TRBV11-2; j_call: TRBJ2-5; clone_size: .; d_call: .; cdr3_aa: CASSLERQETQYF; cdr3_nt: TGTGCCAGCAGCTTAGAACGGCAAGAGACCCAGTACTTC
v_call: TRBV18; j_call: TRBJ1-1; clone_size: .; d_call: .; cdr3_aa: CASSPVIMAMNTEAFF; cdr3_nt: TGTGCCAGCTCGCCCGTGATAATGGCGATGAACACTGAAGCTTTCTTT
v_call: TRBV5-4; j_call: TRBJ2-5; clone_size: .; d_call: .; cdr3_aa: CASSLKAGKDLGGTQYF; cdr3_nt: TGTGCCAGCAGCTTAAAGGCCGGGAAAGACTTAGGGGGGACCCAGTACTTC
v_call: TRBV2; j_call: TRBJ2-3; clone_size: .; d_call: .; cdr3_aa: CASRVQVIADTQYF; cdr3_nt: TGTGCCAGCAGAGTACAAGTAATCGCAGATACGCAGTATTTT
v_call: TRBV28; j_call: TRBJ2-1; clone_size: .; d_call: .; cdr3_aa: CASMGNNEQFF; cdr3_nt: TGTGCCAGCATGGGAAACAATGAGCAGTTCTTC
v_call: TRBV2; j_call: TRBJ2-1; clone_size: .; d_call: .; cdr3_aa: CASSELSQYEQFF; cdr3_nt: TGTGCCAGCAGTGAACTTAGCCAGTATGAGCAGTTCTTC
v_call: TRBV7-2; j_call: TRBJ2-3; clone_size: .; d_call: .; cdr3_aa: CASSLSGRPGTDTQYF; cdr3_nt: TGTGCCAGCAGCTTAAGCGGCCGTCCGGGCACAGATACGCAGTATTTT